The source of this T cell receptor (beta chain) is a study of blood T cell repertoires in COVID-19. Study background: Sources were T cells, B-cell-depleted T cells, or PBMCs; the material itself was cDNA or gDNA.

Only a few counts were recorded for this clone. Source study methods: Amplification from reference gene primers served as the basis for estimated nucleated cell counts. Assay used: immunoSEQ multiplex PCR; TCRdb lists only in-frame clones, some missing. V and J calls and clone size follow that table, whereas D and trimming were derived from the DNA. This sample has 95,000 to 110,000 clones; 84% occur once, and the top ten carry under 30%. Sequencing used peripheral blood. The source is a man aged 55 to 69 with acute or convalescent COVID-19.

The CDR3 nucleotides read TGTGCCAGTAAGGCGGGACCGAGCTCCTACAATGAGCAGTTCTTC. This sequence encodes CASKAGPSSYNEQFF. This sequence joins TRBV19 and TRBJ2-1, with a possible D match to TRBD2 (6 bases). The V end was cut by 7 bases, the J end by 0 bases, with 13 bases between. This CDR3 contains 15 residues. Per germline, CDR1 LNHDA and CDR2 SQIVND (reference sequence).